This entry lists 12 T cell receptor beta chains sequenced from one sample in a study of T-cell memory formation after mild COVID-19. TCRdb ran MiXCR on the 5' RACE reads and lists one entry per CDR3 protein. The repertoire holds just over 400,000 distinct CDR3 sequences, with 20% to 25% as singletons. The sequencing input was PBMCs or a T cell subset sorted from them (not recorded which). The receptors were sampled from an adult woman who had mild COVID-19 (a few samples of this study predate the infection). Cell type and time point are not known.

This clonotype occurred many times. The chain joins TRBV5-1 to TRBJ1-5; D is ambiguous. V was shortened by 0 bases and J by 6 bases, with 16 bases between the two germline ends. The germline V gene has CDR1 SGHRS and CDR2 YFSETQ. This CDR3 is 16 amino acids long. CDR3 amino acids: CASSLEAGGVSQPQHF. CDR3 DNA: TGCGCCAGCAGCTTGGAAGCAGGCGGAGTAAGTCAGCCCCAGCATTTT.

This clonotype has more than one count but fewer than ten. The chain joins TRBV6-5 to TRBJ2-5; tentatively, D is TRBD1 (6 bases). CDR3 length: 14 residues. Germline loops: CDR1 MNHEY, CDR2 SVGAGI. The V gene lost 3 bases and the J gene lost 0 bases, with 8 bases spanning the gap. In DNA, the CDR3 is TGTGCCAGCAGTTATGCAGGGGACCAAGAGACCCAGTACTTC. Translation: CASSYAGDQETQYF.

This clonotype showed up just a few times. CDR3 loop: CASSEQGSSYNEQFF. The DNA for the CDR3 is TGTGCCAGCAGTGAACAGGGAAGCTCCTACAATGAGCAGTTCTTC. The chain carries TRBV2 and TRBJ2-1; D is perhaps TRBD1 (5 bases). Germline V gene data show CDR1 as SNHLY and CDR2 as FYNNEI. This CDR3 has 15 amino acids. V was pared by 2 bases and J by 0 bases, with 8 bases between.

The rearrangement joins TRBV5-1 to TRBJ2-7; the D is unclear. Germline V gene lookup returns CDR1 SGHRS and CDR2 YFSETQ. Deletions cut 0 bases from V and 0 bases from J, with 13 bases between. The CDR3 runs to 16 residues. CDR3 sequence: CASSLGYSATSYEQYF. In nucleotides, the CDR3 is TGCGCCAGCAGCTTGGGCTACAGTGCAACCTCCTACGAGCAGTACTTC.

This chain connects TRBV29-1 to TRBJ2-5; 7 positions match TRBD1. Per germline, CDR1 SQVTM and CDR2 ANQGSEA. The CDR3 extends over 15 amino acids. Unmatched junction bases numbered 8, after V lost 3 bases and J lost 1 base. The DNA for the CDR3 is TGCAGCGTTGAGGGGTCCGGGACAGCCCAAGAGACCCAGTACTTC. Translating gives CSVEGSGTAQETQYF.

This clonotype has only a few counts. V gene TRBV29-1 combines with J gene TRBJ2-1; the D gene is possibly TRBD1 (6 bases). V was pared by 7 bases and J by 8 bases, with 27 bases between. Germline CDR1 reads SQVTM; CDR2 reads ANQGSEA. The CDR3 sequence is 16 residues long. CDR3 in amino acids: CSAVGDTYSSVDEQFF. CDR3 nucleotides: TGCAGCGCTGTAGGGGACACCTATAGCAGTGTCGATGAGCAGTTCTTC.

This clonotype was seen only a few times. This chain joins TRBV7-9 and TRBJ1-1; TRBD1 might be the D (5 bases). CDR3 length equals 14 residues. CDR1 and CDR2 from the germline V gene are SEHNR and FQNEAQ (reference sequence). Trimming took off 6 bases at V and 3 bases at J, with 14 bases between the two ends. The CDR3 nucleotides read TGTGCCAGCAGTCGAAAGGGCAGGGACACTGAAGCTTTCTTT. Amino acids: CASSRKGRDTEAFF.

This chain joins TRBV14 and TRBJ2-7; 9 nucleotides match TRBD1. The CDR3 runs 17 residues. Germline V gene lookup returns CDR1 SGHDN and CDR2 FVKESK. V lost 2 bases to trimming and J lost 1 base; unmatched junction nucleotides: 9. The DNA for the CDR3 is TGTGCCAGCAGCCAACCCCCCGGGACAGGGTTATCCTACGAGCAGTACTTC. Translated: CASSQPPGTGLSYEQYF.

This clonotype was seen a few times. The chain joins TRBV7-2 to TRBJ2-6; D is unclear. V shed 10 bases and J shed 6 bases, with 16 bases lying between them. The CDR3 is 14 amino acids. CDR1 is SGHTA, CDR2 FQGNSA, per germline. Here the CDR3 reads CAKSWGLAANVLTF. Here the CDR3 DNA reads TGTGCCAAGAGCTGGGGTCTGGCGGCCAACGTCCTGACTTTC. Complete variable domain (other parts from reference TRBV7-2 and TRBJ2-6): GAGVSQSPSNKVTEKGKDVELRCDPISGHTALYWYRQSLGQGLEFLIYFQGNSAPDKSGLPSDRFSAERTGGSVSTLTIQRTQQEDSAVYLCAKSWGLAANVLTFGAGSRLTVL.

This clonotype has a single count. The rearrangement uses TRBV10-3 and TRBJ2-7, with D perhaps being TRBD1 or TRBD2 (5 bases each). V was trimmed by 2 bases and J by 8 bases, leaving 10 bases between them. CDR1 and CDR2 from the germline V gene are ENHRY and SYGVKD. The CDR3 has 12 residues. In DNA form, the CDR3 reads TGTGCCATCAGTGAGGACGGGACGAAGCAGTACTTC. Protein product: CAISEDGTKQYF.

This clonotype turned up a few times. The rearrangement uses TRBV20-1 and TRBJ2-3; 8 nucleotides align to TRBD2. Germline CDR1 is DFQATT and CDR2 is SNEGSKA (reference sequence). CDR3 length: 14 amino acids. V shed 1 base, J shed 6 bases, and the junction held 6 bases outside the gene matches. The CDR3 DNA reads TGCAGTGCTAGAGCGGGGGGGGCGGCCGATACGCAGTATTTT. Amino acid sequence: CSARAGGAADTQYF.

V gene TRBV29-1 combines with J gene TRBJ1-1; 7 bases line up with TRBD1. The ends lost 6 bases at V and 4 bases at J; junction bases unmatched: 8. The V gene's germline CDR1 is SQVTM and CDR2 ANQGSEA. This CDR3 region has 13 residues. CDR3 DNA: TGCAGCGTAAGACAGGGTGGGGGCACTGAAGCTTTCTTT. This translates into CSVRQGGGTEAFF.